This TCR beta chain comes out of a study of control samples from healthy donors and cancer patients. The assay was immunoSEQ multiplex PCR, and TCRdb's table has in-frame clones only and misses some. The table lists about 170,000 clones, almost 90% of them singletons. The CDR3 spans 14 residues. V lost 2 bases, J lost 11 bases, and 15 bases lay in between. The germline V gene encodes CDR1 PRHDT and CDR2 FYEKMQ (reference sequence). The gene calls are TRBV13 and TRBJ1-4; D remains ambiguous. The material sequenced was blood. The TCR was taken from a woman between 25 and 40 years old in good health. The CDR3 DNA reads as TGTGCCAGCAGCTTAAGGCGGGCGGTGGGGAAACTGTTTTTT. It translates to CASSLRRAVGKLFF.